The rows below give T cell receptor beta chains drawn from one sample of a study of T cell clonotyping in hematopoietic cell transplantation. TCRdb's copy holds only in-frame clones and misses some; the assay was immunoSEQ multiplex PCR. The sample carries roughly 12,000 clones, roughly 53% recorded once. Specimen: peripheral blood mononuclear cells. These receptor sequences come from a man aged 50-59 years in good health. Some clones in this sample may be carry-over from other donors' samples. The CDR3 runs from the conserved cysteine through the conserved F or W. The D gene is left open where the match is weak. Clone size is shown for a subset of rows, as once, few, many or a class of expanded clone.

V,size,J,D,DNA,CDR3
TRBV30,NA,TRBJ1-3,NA,TGTGCCTGGAGTGATACGAACACCATATATTTT,CAWSDTNTIYF
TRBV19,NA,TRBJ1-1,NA,TGTGCCAGTAGTATCGAGGGGTATGAAGCTTTCTTT,CASSIEGYEAFF
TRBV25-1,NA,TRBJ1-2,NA,TGTGCCAGCAGTGATGGGGAGGAGGGCGATGGCTACACCTTC,CASSDGEEGDGYTF
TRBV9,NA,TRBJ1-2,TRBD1,TGTGCCAGCAGCGTAGCGACAGGGACCGTAGGCTACACCTTC,CASSVATGTVGYTF
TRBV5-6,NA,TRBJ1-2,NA,TGTGCCAGCAGCTTTAGAAGGGAAGGCTACACCTTC,CASSFRREGYTF
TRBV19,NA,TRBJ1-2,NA,TGTGCCAGTAGTATCCGGACAGCGACGGGTCATGGCTACACCTTC,CASSIRTATGHGYTF
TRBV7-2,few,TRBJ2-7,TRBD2,TGTGCCAGCAGTGGGGCAAGCGGGAGGCAGCACGAGCAGTACTTC,CASSGASGRQHEQYF
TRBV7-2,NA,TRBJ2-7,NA,TGTGCCAGCAGCCTAAATTACGAGCAGTACTTC,CASSLNYEQYF
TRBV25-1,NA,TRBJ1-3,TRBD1,TGTGCCAGCAGTAAAGGGACAGGGGGTGTAAACACCATATATTTT,CASSKGTGGVNTIYF
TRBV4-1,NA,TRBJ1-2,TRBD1,TGCGCCAGCAGCCAAGGGGGGACAGGGATACGGGAGGGCTACACCTTC,CASSQGGTGIREGYTF
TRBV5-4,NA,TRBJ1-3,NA,TGTGCCAGCAGCAACAGGCTCCCCTCTGGAAACACCATATATTTT,CASSNRLPSGNTIYF
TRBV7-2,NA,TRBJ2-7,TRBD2,TGTGCCAGCAGCTTAAAAGCGGGGTCGTACGAGCAGTACTTC,CASSLKAGSYEQYF
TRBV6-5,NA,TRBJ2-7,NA,TGTGCCAGCAGTTACAGGAGGGGGAACTACGAGCAGTACTTC,CASSYRRGNYEQYF
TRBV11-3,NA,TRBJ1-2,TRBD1,TGTGCCAGCAGCTTGACGCAGGGGGCGAGTGGCTACACCTTC,CASSLTQGASGYTF
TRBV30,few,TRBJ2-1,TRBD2,TGTGCCTGGAGTCTAGCGGGGCCCAATGAGCAGTTCTTC,CAWSLAGPNEQFF
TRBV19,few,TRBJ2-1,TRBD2,TGTGCCAGTGCCCAGACTAGCGGATCCTACAATGAGCAGTTCTTC,CASAQTSGSYNEQFF
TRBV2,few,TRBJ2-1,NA,TGTGCCAGCAGGCTAGCAAGCTCCTACAATGAGCAGTTCTTC,CASRLASSYNEQFF
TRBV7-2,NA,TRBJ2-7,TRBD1,TGTGCCAGCAGCTTTACAGGGGGATACTACGAGCAGTACTTC,CASSFTGGYYEQYF
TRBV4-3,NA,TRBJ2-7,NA,TGCGCCAGCAGCCAAGATTCCTCTGGGGGCTACGAGCAGTACTTC,CASSQDSSGGYEQYF
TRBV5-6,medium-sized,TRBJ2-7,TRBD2,TGTGCCAGCAGCCGGGACCGAGGGACTAGAAACGAGCAGTACTTC,CASSRDRGTRNEQYF
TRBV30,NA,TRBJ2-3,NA,TGTGCCTGGAGTGCGGAATTGGGACCGGGAGTACCGGATACGCAGTATTTT,CAWSAELGPGVPDTQYF
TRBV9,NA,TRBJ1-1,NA,TGTGCCAGCAGCGTAGCTGGCCAGGGCTCTGAAGCTTTCTTT,CASSVAGQGSEAFF
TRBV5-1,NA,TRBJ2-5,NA,TGCGCCAGCAGCTCCGCGGCCTCAGAGACCCAGTACTTC,CASSSAASETQYF
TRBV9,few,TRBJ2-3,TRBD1,TGTGCCAGCAGCGGCCGAAGGACAGGACCCACCACAGATACGCAGTATTTT,CASSGRRTGPTTDTQYF
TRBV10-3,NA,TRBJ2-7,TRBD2,TGTGCCATCATTGCTAGCGGGAGTAACGAGCAGTACTTC,CAIIASGSNEQYF
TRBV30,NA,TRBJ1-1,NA,TGTGCCTGGAGTCTCGCGGGGCGGCCCACTGAAGCTTTCTTT,CAWSLAGRPTEAFF
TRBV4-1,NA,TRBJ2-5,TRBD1,TGCGCCAGCAGCCAACCGGACAGGTGGGAGACCCAGTACTTC,CASSQPDRWETQYF
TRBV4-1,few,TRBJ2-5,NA,TGCGCCAGCAGCCAAGTTGGAGCGGAGACCCAGTACTTC,CASSQVGAETQYF
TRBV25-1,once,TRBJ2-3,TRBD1,TGTGCCAGCAGTGACGGGACAGTCGCTAGCACAGATACGCAGTATTTT,CASSDGTVASTDTQYF
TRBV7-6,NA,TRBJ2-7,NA,TGTGCCAGCAGCTTACCCCAGCACGAGCAGTACTTC,CASSLPQHEQYF
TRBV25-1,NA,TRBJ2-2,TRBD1,TGTGCCAGCAGTGGAGACAGGGTTGTATCGAACACCGGGGAGCTGTTTTTT,CASSGDRVVSNTGELFF
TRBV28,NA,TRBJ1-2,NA,TGTGCCAGCTTGAGTTGGCAGAACTATGGCTACACCTTC,CASLSWQNYGYTF
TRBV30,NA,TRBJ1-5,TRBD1,TGTGCCTGCCAAACAGGGGCCAATCAGCCCCAGCATTTT,CACQTGANQPQHF
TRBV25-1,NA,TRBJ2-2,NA,TGTGCCAGCAGTGAATATCGCACAGGGTCGTTTGGGGAGCTGTTTTTT,CASSEYRTGSFGELFF
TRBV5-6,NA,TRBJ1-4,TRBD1,TGTGCCAGCAGCTTGGAACGACAGGGGTTTAATGAAAAACTGTTTTTT,CASSLERQGFNEKLFF
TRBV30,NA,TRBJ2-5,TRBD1,TGTGCCTGGGGGGCGTGGACAGGGTCTAGAGAGACCCAGTACTTC,CAWGAWTGSRETQYF
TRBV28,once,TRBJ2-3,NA,TGTGCCAGCAACCGGGGGCTAGCCACAGATACGCAGTATTTT,CASNRGLATDTQYF
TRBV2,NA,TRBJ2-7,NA,TGTGCCAGTGCACTCTATACCCCCTACGAGCAGTACTTC,CASALYTPYEQYF
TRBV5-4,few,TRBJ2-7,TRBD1,TGTGCCAGCAGCTTGGGGGGACAGGGGCTGGACGAGCAGTACTTC,CASSLGGQGLDEQYF